The clone carrying this T cell receptor (beta chain) was found once. Germline is not matched at one junction end, which may reflect a read error. This sample is drawn from a study of blood T cell repertoires in COVID-19. Whole-study context: PBMCs, B-cell-depleted T cells, or T cells were the source of the cDNA or gDNA that made up the material.

Germline V gives CDR1 SGDLS, CDR2 YYNGEE. CDR3 length equals 12 residues. Cohort 3 donors were reported recovered after two negative PCRs, clearance, or symptom resolution. The method was immunoSEQ multiplex PCR; TCRdb's version includes in-frame clones alone and lacks a portion of them. The sample holds 280,000 or so clones, about 85% seen once. The sequence derives from a woman between 50 and 59 years old who had recovered from COVID-19. The V and J genes are TRBV9 and TRBJ1-6; no clear D gene. The sequenced sample was PBMCs or T cells enriched from blood (not recorded which). Here the CDR3 reads CASSSSNSPLHF. CDR3 in DNA: TGTGCCAGCAGCTCCTCTAATTCACCCCTCCACTTT.